This T cell receptor beta chain was retrieved from a study of OX40 agonist ivuxolimab in advanced cancers. Study as a whole: Aged about 23 to 90 with a mean of roughly 63 years, they were 75% to 85% male.

Worth noting for this clone: Its antigen is still unknown.

Broader study findings: Some of the nonresponding patients also showed low levels of normalized T-cell clonal expansion. CD8+ T cells averaged more expanded clones than CD4+.

The data were produced by immunoSEQ multiplex PCR, yet TCRdb's version contains in-frame clones alone and is incomplete. The repertoire holds approximately 77,000 clones, with less than 95% as singletons. The CDR3 has 11 residues. CDR1 and CDR2 from the germline V gene are SGHAT and FQNNGV. The V end lost 2 bases, the J end lost 11 bases, and 9 bases lay between the germline ends. The source of this sequence is an adult with an advanced solid tumor such as melanoma, head and neck, liver or kidney cancer. The sequencing used CD4+ or CD8+ T cells sorted from blood, collected in a trial of the OX40 agonist ivuxolimab. The rearrangement links TRBV11-2 to TRBJ1-1; D is uncertain. CDR3 sequence reads: CASSLQENAFF. CDR3 DNA: TGTGCCAGCAGCTTACAGGAAAATGCTTTCTTT.